Listed below are T cell receptor beta chains from one sample, sequenced in a study of blood T cells in healthy people across ages. TCRdb independently ran MiXCR on the 5' RACE reads; one entry per CDR3 protein. Among about 900,000 distinct CDR3 sequences listed, 48% were seen once. Sequenced: blood. The receptors originated from a man aged 25 to 40 in good health. CDR3s include the opening cysteine and the closing phenylalanine or tryptophan. The order of the fields is J gene, clone size, V gene, CDR3 length, D gene, CDR3 protein. D genes are given only for firm matches. Where a row states a size, it is once, few, many or the class of an expanded clone; other rows omit it.

>TRBJ2-1|.|TRBV2|13|.
CASSELARNEQFF
>TRBJ1-1|.|TRBV20-1|15|TRBD1
CSARDWADQGARAFF
>TRBJ2-1|few|TRBV5-1|18|TRBD2
CASSLGTSGRPSYNEQFF
>TRBJ2-3|many|TRBV4-3|13|.
CASSQGHTDTQYF
>TRBJ2-3|few|TRBV20-1|15|.
CSARDIAGNTDTQYF
>TRBJ2-3|few|TRBV20-1|15|.
CSARNSGGYTDTQYF
>TRBJ2-2|many|TRBV4-1|17|.
CASSQVDMGFRTGELFF
>TRBJ2-4|few|TRBV3-1|17|.
CASSQERGDSAKNIQYF
>.|few|TRBV6-1|14|.
CATRQGGSYNEQYF
>TRBJ2-7|.|TRBV6-5|14|.
CASRYRTLPYEQYF
>TRBJ2-3|few|TRBV20-1|16|TRBD2
CSARLAGGISTDTQYF
>TRBJ2-7|few|TRBV20-1|14|.
CSARGIGGSYEQYF
>TRBJ2-7|few|TRBV2|18|TRBD2
CASRSTSGGPRNPYEQYF
>TRBJ2-7|many|TRBV20-1|11|.
CSASEGYEQYF
>TRBJ1-2|.|TRBV2|13|.
CASSVQGWKGYTF
>TRBJ2-3|once|TRBV7-9|15|.
CASSADMGLADTQYF
>TRBJ2-5|few|TRBV9|15|.
CASSAHTRESETQYF
>TRBJ2-1|many|TRBV9|14|.
CASSSLAGYNEQFF
>TRBJ2-3|once|TRBV5-1|13|.
CASSHGITDTQYF
>TRBJ1-1|.|TRBV10-3|11|.
CAIAENTEAFF
>TRBJ2-5|.|TRBV7-2|13|.
CASSARGGETQYF
>TRBJ2-1|.|TRBV3-1|17|.
CASSQDKSERGRHEQFF
>TRBJ2-7|.|TRBV3-1|15|TRBD1
CASSQDSTGRIEQYF
>TRBJ2-1|.|TRBV5-6|15|.
CASSSPGQLYNEQFF
>TRBJ2-1|few|TRBV5-1|12|.
CASSLKDNEQFF
>TRBJ1-5|few|TRBV7-2|14|.
CASSIGPGNQPQHF
>TRBJ2-2|few|TRBV6-6|15|TRBD2
CASSYDGGATGELFF
>TRBJ2-4|.|TRBV20-1|18|TRBD2
CSASLGTSGIIPQNIQYF
>TRBJ2-1|.|TRBV3-1|15|TRBD2
CASSPLGLAGGGLFF
>TRBJ2-7|.|TRBV24-1|14|.
CATSDVGTRYEQYF
>TRBJ2-1|.|TRBV3-1|15|.
CASSQARVSYNEQFF
>TRBJ2-5|many|TRBV7-2|15|TRBD2
CASSHELAGQETQYF
>TRBJ1-2|few|TRBV28|15|.
CASRAPLVGNYGYTF
>TRBJ1-2|few|TRBV4-1|16|.
CASSQEVASRVYGYTF
>TRBJ2-7|.|TRBV24-1|12|.
CATSDSMYEQYF
>TRBJ2-6|.|TRBV6-2/TRBV6-3|16|TRBD1
CASSRDRFLGANVLTF
>TRBJ2-5|few|TRBV27|14|.
CASSLFQGRETQYF
>TRBJ2-5|.|TRBV6-1|15|.
CASSDGGHYQETQYF
>TRBJ2-3|once|TRBV20-1|16|TRBD2
CSAKGGLAGPTDTQYF
>TRBJ1-5|once|TRBV18|15|TRBD1
CASSVDTGGSQPQHF
>TRBJ2-6|few|TRBV20-1|19|.
CSARDSSPGAPSGANVLTF